This is a list of T cell receptor beta chains from one sample in a study of control samples from healthy donors and cancer patients. Only in-frame clones appear in the TCRdb table, and some are missing; sequencing was by immunoSEQ multiplex PCR. The repertoire includes over 80,000 clones, over 80% of them detected once, and around a fifth sits in the top ten. The sequencing sample was made of blood. The receptor set was obtained from a man younger than 40 in good health. Both conserved end residues are part of each CDR3. The size field is filled for only some rows; it gives once, few, many or a size class.

V gene	clone size	J gene	CDR3 protein
TRBV3-1/TRBV3-2	NA	TRBJ2-1	CASSQGSEQFF
TRBV28	NA	TRBJ1-5	CASSSSGTGLLPQHF
TRBV5-4	NA	TRBJ2-2	CASSLGQTNTGELFF
TRBV2	once	TRBJ1-6	CASQPLDGNNSPLHF
TRBV7-9	NA	TRBJ1-3	CASSFPGTGSSGNTIYF
TRBV7-9	NA	TRBJ2-3	CASSPRTGSDTQYF
TRBV5-1	NA	TRBJ1-1	CASSLAGFAFF
TRBV19	NA	TRBJ2-1	CASTRTSGLGNEQFF
TRBV11-2	NA	TRBJ2-5	CASSSEGTVNPRETQYF
TRBV5-1	NA	TRBJ2-7	CASSPDPAAGSHEQYF
TRBV2	NA	TRBJ2-3	CASRSAASTQYF